This TCR beta chain stems from a study of blood T cells in healthy people across ages. Study as a whole: Template switching captured about one barcoded beta molecule per two T cells. Findings and limits, study-wide: Unsorted PBMC material precluded a definitive naive versus antigen-experienced comparison.

For this clonotype: What it binds is unknown.

Each sample yielded at least 6 micrograms of PBMC total RNA. Using a J-beta primer mix together with a sample-barcoded 5' primer, a second PCR was run for about 6 to 11 cycles. TCRdb ran MiXCR on the 5' RACE reads and lists one entry per CDR3 protein. This table has roughly 700,000 distinct CDR3 sequences, about 52% appearing once. The CDR3 length is 15 residues. Germline-derived CDR1 and CDR2 are MNHEY and SVGAGI. Losses at the gene ends were 0 bases for V and 1 base for J; bases not matched to a gene: 0. This receptor was obtained from a woman aged 55-75 years in good health. The rearrangement links TRBV6-5 to TRBJ2-1; TRBD1 matches at 7 bases. Sequencing was done on a sample of blood. CDR3 region: CASSYSTGSYNEQFF. The CDR3 DNA reads as TGTGCCAGCAGTTACTCGACAGGGTCCTACAATGAGCAGTTCTTC.